This T cell receptor beta chain was obtained from a study of CD8+CD57+ T cells in acquired aplastic anemia. The wider study: Isolated CD4+ and CD8+ cells, once sorted, yielded DNA averaging about 3.1 ug.

The CDR3 covers 17 residues. The germline gives CDR1 SGHTA, CDR2 FQGNSA. With 2 bases removed from V and 1 base from J, the gap between germline ends came to 15 bases. Patients selected for sequencing had displayed CD8+CD57+ cell expansion by flow cytometry. Severe acquired aplastic anemia was present in every patient. Blood came from patients not yet given any therapy. Genomic DNA served as template for TCR beta VDJ and CDR3 profiling. Each CDR3 protein gets one entry after TCRdb re-called the reads with MiXCR. Found here are just over 450,000 distinct CDR3 sequences, around 30% of them singletons; the top ten hold less than 0.85%. This clonotype was seen a single time.

The chain carries TRBV7-2 and TRBJ1-5; D is uncertain. Sequenced sample: sorted CD4+, CD8+, or CD8+CD57+ T cells (not recorded which) from PBMCs. This receptor was taken from a human donor with aplastic anemia. Written as DNA, the CDR3 is TGTGCCAGCAGCTTAACGCCTTCGAGGGTCAGCAATCAGCCCCAGCATTTT. Its protein product is CASSLTPSRVSNQPQHF.